Presented here are 28 T cell receptor beta chains from one specimen sequenced in a study of cytomegalovirus exposure and HLA in healthy donors. In the PCR, 60 Vbeta and 13 Jbeta primers were used. Data came from immunoSEQ multiplex PCR; TCRdb stores just in-frame clones and leaves some out. This specimen shows about 170,000 clones; the ten leading clones hold roughly 1.3%. Sequenced: PBMCs. These receptors originate from a woman aged 55-69 years in good health and CMV-seronegative.

The CDR3 DNA sequence: TGCGCCAGCAGCCAAGTCGGGGGAAGCACTGAAGCTTTCTTT. It specifies CASSQVGGSTEAFF. V usage is TRBV4-3 and J usage is TRBJ1-1, with a possible D match to TRBD1 (5 bases). Germline CDR1 LGHNA, CDR2 YSLEER. V shed 1 base and J shed 4 bases, with 10 bases lying between them. The length of the CDR3 is 14 residues.

The chain joins TRBV6-6 to TRBJ2-7, with TRBD2 matching over 11 bases. The length of the CDR3 is 14 residues. The junction had 3 bases not matched to a gene; V was cut back by 5 bases and J by 3 bases. CDR1 is MNHNY, CDR2 SVGAGI, per germline (reference sequence). For the CDR3, the DNA is TGTGCCAGCAGTCTAGCGGGAGGAGGCTACGAGCAGTACTTC. Protein: CASSLAGGGYEQYF.

The genes are TRBV19 and TRBJ2-7; tentative D call: TRBD1 (5 bases). With 8 bases removed from V and 3 bases from J, the gap between germline ends came to 20 bases. Germline V CDR1 and CDR2: LNHDA, SQIVND (reference sequence). The length of the CDR3 is 15 residues. CDR3 protein: CASARTPRQSYEQYF. CDR3 bases: TGTGCCAGTGCCCGAACCCCCCGACAGAGCTACGAGCAGTACTTC.

The V gene is TRBV2, the J gene TRBJ2-5, with TRBD1 as a possible D gene (8 bases). The CDR3 covers 13 residues. In germline, CDR1 is SNHLY, CDR2 FYNNEI. V lost 8 bases and J 5 bases, leaving 15 bases between the germline ends. As DNA, the CDR3 is TGTGCCAGCTTTTACAGGGGGGGTGAGACCCAGTACTTC. Encoded protein: CASFYRGGETQYF.

This sequence joins TRBV4-1 and TRBJ1-2; D gene uncertain. Germline assignment: CDR1 MGHRA and CDR2 YSYEKL. The V end was cut by 7 bases, the J end by 4 bases, with 19 bases between. CDR3 length equals 15 residues. CDR3 nucleotides: TGCGCCAGCACGGACGCGAGGGATTTCGGCTATGGCTACACCTTC. It is translated as CASTDARDFGYGYTF.

The genes are TRBV6-1 and TRBJ1-5; D is possibly TRBD1 (6 bases). Germline loops: CDR1 MNHNS, CDR2 SASEGT. V was pared by 4 bases and J by 3 bases, with 7 bases between. The CDR3 has 13 residues. This chain's CDR3 is CASSGDNNQPQHF. CDR3 sequence (DNA): TGTGCCAGCAGTGGGGACAACAATCAGCCCCAGCATTTT.

The chain has TRBV6-1 and TRBJ1-1; no definite D call. The V end was cut by 6 bases, the J end by 2 bases, with 10 bases between. Germline V lookup: CDR1 MNHNS, CDR2 SASEGT. CDR3 length: 13 amino acids. CDR3 sequence reads: CASSADINTEAFF. CDR3 coding DNA: TGTGCCAGCAGCGCTGACATCAACACTGAAGCTTTCTTT.

CDR3: CASSFGAGTSYEQYF. The DNA for the CDR3 is TGTGCCAGCAGCTTTGGGGCGGGGACCTCCTACGAGCAGTACTTC. The rearrangement joins TRBV11-2 to TRBJ2-5; D is possibly TRBD2 (6 bases). TRBJ2-7 explains the end of the DNA better; the J call may be wrong. The germline V gene encodes CDR1 SGHAT and CDR2 FQNNGV. This CDR3 region has 15 residues.

This chain links TRBV10-3 with TRBJ2-1; TRBD1 might be the D (6 bases). This CDR3 has 14 amino acids. CDR1 and CDR2 from the germline V gene are ENHRY and SYGVKD. Between the trimmed V and J ends, which lost 2 bases and 4 bases, there was a span of 9 bases. This chain's CDR3 is CAISETGQYNEQFF. The CDR3 nucleotides read TGTGCCATCAGTGAGACAGGGCAATACAATGAGCAGTTCTTC.

V is TRBV19 and J is TRBJ2-2; D is perhaps TRBD1 (5 bases). The CDR3 runs to 13 residues. V lost 5 bases, J lost 4 bases, and 8 bases lay in between. Germline V gene sequence: CDR1 LNHDA, CDR2 SQIVND (reference sequence). CDR3 coding DNA: TGTGCCAGTAGTGCGACAGTCACCGGGGAGCTGTTTTTT. It codes for CASSATVTGELFF.

The chain links TRBV6-6 to TRBJ2-5; 8 nucleotides agree with TRBD2. The J call may be in error: the DNA end matches TRBJ2-7 better. The CDR3 contains 15 residues. CDR1 MNHNY and CDR2 SVGAGI come from the germline V gene (reference sequence). The CDR3 here is CASSPPGGPGYEQYF. In DNA, the CDR3 is TGTGCCAGCAGTCCTCCGGGAGGGCCAGGTTACGAGCAGTACTTC.

The gene calls are TRBV7-6 and TRBJ1-2; no reliable D call. Germline CDR1 reads SGHVS; CDR2 reads FNYEAQ. The CDR3 sequence is 13 residues long. Trimming left V 3 bases short and J 7 bases short, with 12 bases between. CDR3 residues: CASSFTGGRGYTF. DNA of the CDR3: TGTGCCAGCAGCTTTACTGGCGGCCGTGGCTACACCTTC.

In DNA, the CDR3 is TGTGCCAGCGGGCAGAGCTACGAGCAGTACTTC. The encoded protein is CASGQSYEQYF. This sequence joins TRBV6-5 and TRBJ2-7; D remains ambiguous. This CDR3 is 11 amino acids long. Germline V gene sequence: CDR1 MNHEY, CDR2 SVGAGI. The V gene lost 8 bases and the J gene lost 3 bases, with 8 bases spanning the gap.

The rearrangement uses TRBV7-8 and TRBJ2-1; TRBD2 aligns across 10 bases. This CDR3 has 15 amino acids. The junction had 10 bases not matched to a gene; V was cut back by 6 bases and J by 8 bases. From germline, CDR1 is SGHVS and CDR2 FQNEAQ. The CDR3 sequence is CASRPLAGALDEQFF. The CDR3 bases are TGTGCCAGCAGACCCCTAGCGGGAGCCTTGGATGAGCAGTTCTTC.

V usage is TRBV5-1 and J usage is TRBJ2-7; 12 nucleotides match TRBD1. Trimming at V came to 2 bases and at J to 7 bases, leaving 10 bases not matched to a gene. The CDR3 consists of 16 residues. Germline values: CDR1 SGHRS, CDR2 YFSETQ. CDR3 nucleotides: TGCGCCAGCAGCTTACGGGACAGGGGGCTTCTAAGTGAGCAGTACTTC. Translation gives CASSLRDRGLLSEQYF.

V gene TRBV4-1 combines with J gene TRBJ1-1, with 9 bases that match TRBD1. The CDR3 is 14 residues long. CDR1 is MGHRA, CDR2 YSYEKL, per germline. V lost 3 bases, J lost 8 bases, and 7 bases stayed unmatched. The CDR3 region has the DNA TGCGCCAGCAGCCACCGGGACAGGGCACCCGAAGCTTTCTTT. This sequence encodes CASSHRDRAPEAFF.

The gene calls are TRBV2 and TRBJ2-1, with 7 nucleotides matching TRBD1. Germline CDR1 SNHLY, CDR2 FYNNEI. The V and J ends lost 8 bases and 9 bases, in that order; junction bases with no gene match: 10. The CDR3 has 13 amino acids. The CDR3 sequence: CASGQVTGGEQFF. The DNA for the CDR3 is TGTGCCAGCGGACAGGTTACTGGGGGTGAGCAGTTCTTC.

The CDR3 region is CASRANREGSKNIQYF. The DNA of the CDR3 is TGTGCCAGCAGAGCTAACAGGGAGGGCAGCAAAAACATTCAGTACTTC. The chain has TRBV2 and TRBJ2-4; perhaps TRBD2 as D (7 bases). The V and J ends lost 6 bases and 3 bases respectively, with 18 bases between them. There are 16 residues in the CDR3. Germline lookup yields CDR1 SNHLY and CDR2 FYNNEI.

The chain couples TRBV7-2 to TRBJ2-5; 10 nucleotides line up with TRBD2. The germline gives CDR1 SGHTA, CDR2 FQGNSA. V lost 2 bases to trimming and J lost 2 bases; unmatched junction nucleotides: 11. This CDR3 has 18 residues. The CDR3 loop is CASSLRRSSGGAQETQYF. The CDR3 DNA is TGTGCCAGCAGCTTACGCCGATCTAGCGGGGGAGCTCAAGAGACCCAGTACTTC.

This chain uses TRBV5-4 with TRBJ1-4; tentative D call: TRBD1 (5 bases). The CDR3 is 16 amino acids. V gave up 4 bases and J gave up 0 bases, with 13 bases separating them. Germline assignment: CDR1 SGHNT and CDR2 YYREEE (reference sequence). This CDR3 reads CASSHARDSTNEKLFF. CDR3 bases: TGTGCCAGCAGCCATGCCAGGGATTCAACTAATGAAAAACTGTTTTTT.

The chain carries TRBV25-1 and TRBJ2-6; 8 positions match TRBD1. The CDR3 sequence is 16 residues long. Looked up from germline, CDR1 is MGHDK and CDR2 is SYGVNS. Trimming took 6 bases from V and 4 from J; bases not matched to a gene: 8. The CDR3 protein is CASSLGQGPGANVLTF. CDR3 nucleotide sequence: TGTGCCAGCAGCTTAGGACAGGGACCCGGGGCCAACGTCCTGACTTTC.

On this clone itself: Compared with germline, one end of the junction differs, possibly owing to a read error. The genes are TRBV19 and TRBJ2-3, with 7 bases lining up with TRBD1. There are 15 residues in the CDR3. CDR1 and CDR2 from the germline V gene are LNHDA and SQIVND (reference sequence). The CDR3 loop reads CASSLDRVDTDTQYF. The CDR3 DNA reads as TGTGCCAGTAGTCTAGACAGGGTCGACACAGATACGCAGTATTTT.

Concerning this clone itself: This sample includes further DNA sequences coding for the same CDR3. The CDR3 sequence: CASSLASGGVYNEQFF. As DNA, the CDR3 is TGCGCCAGCAGCTTGGCCTCGGGGGGGGTATACAATGAGCAGTTCTTC. The chain links TRBV5-1 to TRBJ2-1; 8 bases fit TRBD2. This CDR3 is 16 amino acids long. CDR1 and CDR2 from the germline V gene are SGHRS and YFSETQ. V was pared by 0 bases and J by 4 bases, with 6 bases of the junction left unmatched.

The genes are TRBV19 and TRBJ1-1, with D maybe TRBD1 (5 bases). V was clipped by 6 bases and J by 6 bases, with 8 bases between them. In germline, CDR1 is LNHDA, CDR2 SQIVND (reference sequence). The CDR3 runs to 11 residues. CDR3 DNA sequence: TGTGCCAGTAGAAAACAGGCTGAAGCTTTCTTT. Translation: CASRKQAEAFF.

The chain carries TRBV2 and TRBJ2-3; unclear D gene. This CDR3 comprises 11 residues. Germline-derived CDR1 and CDR2 are SNHLY and FYNNEI. Deletions cut 6 bases from V and 2 bases from J, with 3 bases between. Written as DNA, the CDR3 is TGTGCCAGCAGGTACACAGATACGCAGTATTTT. Amino acids: CASRYTDTQYF.

The V call is TRBV7-3, the J call TRBJ2-1, with 11 bases fitting TRBD2. CDR1 SGHTA and CDR2 FQGTGA come from the germline V gene. CDR3 length: 17 residues. With V trimmed by 5 bases and J by 5 bases, 11 bases remained unmatched. The CDR3 is CASSPRLLAGAHNEQFF. CDR3 DNA sequence: TGTGCCAGCAGCCCCCGGTTACTAGCGGGAGCCCACAATGAGCAGTTCTTC.

This chain links TRBV5-1 with TRBJ1-5; D possibly corresponds to TRBD1 (5 bases). Germline V CDR1 and CDR2: SGHRS, YFSETQ. The CDR3 is 15 amino acids. V was clipped by 0 bases and J by 1 base, with 8 bases between them. This chain's CDR3 is CASSLEGASNQPQHF. For the CDR3, the DNA is TGCGCCAGCAGCTTGGAAGGGGCGAGCAATCAGCCCCAGCATTTT.

This rearrangement joins TRBV21-1 to TRBJ2-1; the DNA was not used to check the table's D call, TRBD1. TRBV21-1 counts as a pseudogene. CDR3 length: 16 residues. The CDR3 protein is CASSKVKGESYNEQFF. CDR3 nucleotide sequence: TGTGCCAGCAGCAAAGTCAAGGGGGAATCCTACAATGAGCAGTTCTTC.